The clone carrying this T cell receptor (beta chain) was counted once. These data come from a study of blood T cell repertoires in COVID-19. Study as a whole: There were acute and convalescent COVID-19 samples, and they came from the United States, Italy and Spain. T cells, B-cell-depleted T cells, or PBMCs provided the cDNA or gDNA that served as material.

In the original workflow: Reference gene primer amplification yielded estimated nucleated cell counts. The data were produced by immunoSEQ multiplex PCR, yet TCRdb's version contains in-frame clones alone and is incomplete. From that table come the V and J calls and clone size; the DNA was used to work out D and trimming. The profile shows about 140,000 clones, 88% of them singletons. Losses at the gene ends were 6 bases for V and 7 bases for J; bases not matched to a gene: 7. Germline V lookup: CDR1 MNHEY, CDR2 SVGEGT. This CDR3 spans 14 amino acids. This receptor was obtained from a man between 65 and 80 years old with acute or convalescent COVID-19. Sequencing input: peripheral blood. The rearrangement uses TRBV6-2 or TRBV6-3 and TRBJ1-5; TRBD1 matches at 9 bases. CDR3 in DNA: TGTGCCAGCAGCTGGACAGGGGACCGGCAGCCCCAGCATTTT. This codes for CASSWTGDRQPQHF.